This entry is about one T cell receptor beta chain. Its matching antigen is unknown. The length of the CDR3 is 16 residues. J lost 1 base, V lost 3 bases, and 5 bases had no gene match. Germline V gene lookup returns CDR1 MGHRA and CDR2 YSYEKL. This entry belongs to a study of identifying expanded T cells in peripheral blood. Study-level points and caveats: Roughly two-week clone count variance significantly increased as total template count grew. Over two and four weeks, about 15 and 18 clones changed, versus around 1.2 between replicates.

Using immunoSEQ multiplex PCR, the repertoire was profiled, and TCRdb retains in-frame clones only, with some absent. The table lists under 70,000 clones, approximately 89% of them singletons. The gene calls are TRBV4-1 and TRBJ1-3, with 8 nucleotides matching TRBD1. Sequencing input: blood. This clonotype was obtained from a person between 18 and 69 years old in good health. The CDR3 DNA reads as TGCGCCAGCAGCCACACCGACAGGGGTTCTGGAAACACCATATATTTT. Translation: CASSHTDRGSGNTIYF.